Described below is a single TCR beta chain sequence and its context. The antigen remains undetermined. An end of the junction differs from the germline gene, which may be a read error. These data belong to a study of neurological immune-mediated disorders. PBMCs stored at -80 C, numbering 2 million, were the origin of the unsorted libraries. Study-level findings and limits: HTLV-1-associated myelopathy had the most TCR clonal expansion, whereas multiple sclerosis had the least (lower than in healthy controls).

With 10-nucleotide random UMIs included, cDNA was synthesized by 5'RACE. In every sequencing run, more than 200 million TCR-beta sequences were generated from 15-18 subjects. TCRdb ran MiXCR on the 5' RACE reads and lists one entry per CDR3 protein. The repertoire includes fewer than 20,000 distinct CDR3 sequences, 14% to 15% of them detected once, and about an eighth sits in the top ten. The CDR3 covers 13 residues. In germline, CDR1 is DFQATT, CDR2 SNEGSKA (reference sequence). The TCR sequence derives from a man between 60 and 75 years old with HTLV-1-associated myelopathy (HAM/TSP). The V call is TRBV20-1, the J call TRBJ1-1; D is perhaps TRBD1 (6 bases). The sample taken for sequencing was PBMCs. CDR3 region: CSASLQGNNEAFF. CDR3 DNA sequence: TGCAGTGCTAGTTTGCAGGGGAACAATGAAGCTTTCTTT.